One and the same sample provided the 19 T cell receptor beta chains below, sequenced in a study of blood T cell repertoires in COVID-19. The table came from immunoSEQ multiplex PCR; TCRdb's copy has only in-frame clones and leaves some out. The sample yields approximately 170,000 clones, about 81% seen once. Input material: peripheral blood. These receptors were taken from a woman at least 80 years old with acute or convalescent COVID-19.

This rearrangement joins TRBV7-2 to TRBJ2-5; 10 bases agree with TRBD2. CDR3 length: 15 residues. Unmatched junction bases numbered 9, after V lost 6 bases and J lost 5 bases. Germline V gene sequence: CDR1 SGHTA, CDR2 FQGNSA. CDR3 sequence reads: CASRLPGLATETQYF. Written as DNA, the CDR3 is TGTGCCAGCAGGTTACCGGGACTAGCGACTGAGACCCAGTACTTC.

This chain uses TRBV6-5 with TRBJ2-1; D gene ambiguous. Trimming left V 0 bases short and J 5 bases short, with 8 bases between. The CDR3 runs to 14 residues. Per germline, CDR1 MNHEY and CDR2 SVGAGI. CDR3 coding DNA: TGTGCCAGCAGTTACTCGACTCTGGACAATGAGCAGTTCTTC. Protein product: CASSYSTLDNEQFF.

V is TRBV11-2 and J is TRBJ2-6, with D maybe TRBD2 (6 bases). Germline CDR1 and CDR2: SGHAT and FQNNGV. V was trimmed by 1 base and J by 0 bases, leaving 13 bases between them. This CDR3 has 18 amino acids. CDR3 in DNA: TGTGCCAGCAGCTTAGTGGAGGGATTCTTCTCTGGGGCCAACGTCCTGACTTTC. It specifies CASSLVEGFFSGANVLTF.

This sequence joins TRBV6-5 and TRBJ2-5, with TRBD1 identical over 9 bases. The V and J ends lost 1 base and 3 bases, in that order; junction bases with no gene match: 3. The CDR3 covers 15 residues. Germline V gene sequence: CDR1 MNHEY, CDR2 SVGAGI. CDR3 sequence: CASSYWGQGKETQYF. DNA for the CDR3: TGTGCCAGCAGTTACTGGGGACAGGGTAAAGAGACCCAGTACTTC.

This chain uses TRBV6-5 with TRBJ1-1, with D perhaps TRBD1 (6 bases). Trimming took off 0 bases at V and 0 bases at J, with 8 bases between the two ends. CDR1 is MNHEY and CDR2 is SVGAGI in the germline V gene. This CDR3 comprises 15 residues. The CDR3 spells CASSYSGTLNTEAFF. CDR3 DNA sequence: TGTGCCAGCAGTTACTCAGGGACACTGAACACTGAAGCTTTCTTT.

This chain's CDR3 is CASSVAALRTGMHSPLHF. The CDR3 DNA sequence: TGTGCCAGTAGTGTCGCTGCCTTACGGACAGGGATGCATTCACCCCTCCACTTT. The chain recombines TRBV19 with TRBJ1-6; 8 nucleotides align to TRBD1. The V gene end was trimmed by 5 bases and the J gene end by 8 bases; junction bases not matched to a gene: 17. Per the germline V gene, CDR1 is LNHDA and CDR2 is SQIVND (reference sequence). This CDR3 comprises 18 residues.

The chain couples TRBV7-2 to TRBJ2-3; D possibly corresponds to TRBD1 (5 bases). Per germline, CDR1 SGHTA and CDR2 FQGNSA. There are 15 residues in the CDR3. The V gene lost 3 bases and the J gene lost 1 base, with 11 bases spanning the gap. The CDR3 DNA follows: TGTGCCAGCAGCTTCTCAGGGTTGGGCACAGATACGCAGTATTTT. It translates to CASSFSGLGTDTQYF.

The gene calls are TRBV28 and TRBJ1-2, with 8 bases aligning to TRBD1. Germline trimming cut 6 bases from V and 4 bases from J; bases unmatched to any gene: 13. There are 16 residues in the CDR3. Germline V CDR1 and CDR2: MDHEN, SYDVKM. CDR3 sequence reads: CASSPQPAGQGYGYTF. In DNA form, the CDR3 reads TGTGCCAGCAGCCCACAACCGGCAGGACAGGGCTATGGCTACACCTTC.

The CDR3 sequence is CASSQPQAGDYNEQFF. The CDR3 coding sequence is TGTGCCAGCAGCCAACCGCAAGCGGGGGACTACAATGAGCAGTTCTTC. The V call is TRBV4-2, the J call TRBJ2-1; 8 bases agree with TRBD2. With V trimmed by 2 bases and J by 3 bases, 6 bases remained unmatched. Germline V gene sequence: CDR1 LGHNA, CDR2 YNFKEQ. This CDR3 has 16 residues.

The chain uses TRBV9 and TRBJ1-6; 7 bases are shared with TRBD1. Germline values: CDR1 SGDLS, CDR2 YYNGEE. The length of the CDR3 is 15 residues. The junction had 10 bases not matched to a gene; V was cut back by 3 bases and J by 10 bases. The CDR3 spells CASSADRVKGSPLHF. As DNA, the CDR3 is TGTGCCAGCAGCGCCGACAGGGTCAAAGGATCACCCCTCCACTTT.

CDR3 sequence (DNA): TGTGCCAGTAGTATCCACGGTACAGGGGGCGTCGTCACCGGGGAGCTGTTTTTT. Translated, it gives CASSIHGTGGVVTGELFF. The gene calls are TRBV19 and TRBJ2-2; 9 positions agree with TRBD1. V dropped 3 bases and J dropped 4; count of bases not matched to a gene: 12. Germline assignment: CDR1 LNHDA and CDR2 SQIVND (reference sequence). The length of the CDR3 is 18 residues.

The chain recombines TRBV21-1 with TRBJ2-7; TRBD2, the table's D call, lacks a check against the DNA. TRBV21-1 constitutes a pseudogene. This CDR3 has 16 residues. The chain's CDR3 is CASPKSGTSETYEQYF. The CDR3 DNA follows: TGTGCCAGCCCCAAGTCCGGGACTAGCGAAACCTACGAGCAGTACTTC.

CDR3 nucleotides: TGTGCCAGTAGTTCAGTATCGCGGGGCCTGTCCGGGGAGCTGTTTTTT. This codes for CASSSVSRGLSGELFF. This chain connects TRBV19 to TRBJ2-2, with D possibly being TRBD2 (6 bases). This CDR3 region has 16 residues. V dropped 5 bases and J dropped 6 bases, with 19 bases sitting between them. Germline CDR1 and CDR2: LNHDA and SQIVND (reference sequence).

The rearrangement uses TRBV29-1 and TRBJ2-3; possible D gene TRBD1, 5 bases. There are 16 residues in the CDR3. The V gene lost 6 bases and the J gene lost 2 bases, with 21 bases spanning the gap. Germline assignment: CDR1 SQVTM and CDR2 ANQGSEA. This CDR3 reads CSVELWTRSDTDTQYF. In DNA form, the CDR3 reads TGCAGCGTCGAACTATGGACAAGATCAGACACAGATACGCAGTATTTT.

The CDR3 loop reads CASSLDFISTDTQYF. The CDR3 DNA reads TGTGCCAGCAGCTTAGATTTTATTAGCACAGATACGCAGTATTTT. The chain links TRBV7-2 to TRBJ2-3; D remains unclear. CDR1 is SGHTA, CDR2 FQGNSA, per germline. Trimming took 1 base from V and 0 from J, leaving 8 bases between them. The CDR3 is made up of 15 amino acids.

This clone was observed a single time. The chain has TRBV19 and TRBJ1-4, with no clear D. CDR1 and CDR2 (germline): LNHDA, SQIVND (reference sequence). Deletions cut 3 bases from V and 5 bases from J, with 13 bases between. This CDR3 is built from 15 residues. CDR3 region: CASSMVRYGNEKLFF. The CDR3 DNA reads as TGTGCCAGTAGTATGGTTAGGTACGGGAATGAAAAACTGTTTTTT. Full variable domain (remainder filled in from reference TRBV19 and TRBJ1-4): DGGITQSPKYLFRKEGQNVTLSCEQNLNHDAMYWYRQDPGQGLRLIYYSQIVNDFQKGDIAEGYSVSREKKESFPLTVTSAQKNPTAFYLCASSMVRYGNEKLFFGSGTQLSVL.

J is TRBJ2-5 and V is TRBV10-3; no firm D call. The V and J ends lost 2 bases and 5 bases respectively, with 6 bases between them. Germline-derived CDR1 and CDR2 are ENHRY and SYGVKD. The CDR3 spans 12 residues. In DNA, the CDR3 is TGTGCCATCAGTGAGGGCCCGGAGACCCAGTACTTC. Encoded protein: CAISEGPETQYF.

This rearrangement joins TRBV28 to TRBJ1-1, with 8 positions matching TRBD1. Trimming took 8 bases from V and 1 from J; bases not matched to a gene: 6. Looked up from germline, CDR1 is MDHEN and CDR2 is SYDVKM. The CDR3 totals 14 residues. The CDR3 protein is CASETGGPNTEAFF. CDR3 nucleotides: TGTGCCAGCGAAACAGGGGGGCCGAACACTGAAGCTTTCTTT.

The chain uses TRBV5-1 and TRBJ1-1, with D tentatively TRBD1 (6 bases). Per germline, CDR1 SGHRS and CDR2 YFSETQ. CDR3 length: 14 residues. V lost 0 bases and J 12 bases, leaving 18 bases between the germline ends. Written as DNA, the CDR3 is TGCGCCAGCAGCTTGGCCCAACAGGGTAGCGTAACTTTCTTT. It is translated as CASSLAQQGSVTFF.